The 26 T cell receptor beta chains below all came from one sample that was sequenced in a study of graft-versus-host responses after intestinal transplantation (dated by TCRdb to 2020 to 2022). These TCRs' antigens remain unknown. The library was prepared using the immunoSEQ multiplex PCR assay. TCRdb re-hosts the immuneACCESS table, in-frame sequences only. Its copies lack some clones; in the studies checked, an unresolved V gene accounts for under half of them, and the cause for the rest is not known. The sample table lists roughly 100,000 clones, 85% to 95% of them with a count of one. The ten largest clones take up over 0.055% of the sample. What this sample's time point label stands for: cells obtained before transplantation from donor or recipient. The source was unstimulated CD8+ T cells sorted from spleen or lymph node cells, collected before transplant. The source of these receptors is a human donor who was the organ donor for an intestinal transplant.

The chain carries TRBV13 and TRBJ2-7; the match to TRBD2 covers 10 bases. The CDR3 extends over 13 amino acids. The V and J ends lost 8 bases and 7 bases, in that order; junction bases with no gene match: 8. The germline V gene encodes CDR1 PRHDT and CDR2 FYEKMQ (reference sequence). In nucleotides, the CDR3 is TGTGCCAGCTCCAGCGGGAGGGCTTGGGAGCAGTACTTC. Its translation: CASSSGRAWEQYF.

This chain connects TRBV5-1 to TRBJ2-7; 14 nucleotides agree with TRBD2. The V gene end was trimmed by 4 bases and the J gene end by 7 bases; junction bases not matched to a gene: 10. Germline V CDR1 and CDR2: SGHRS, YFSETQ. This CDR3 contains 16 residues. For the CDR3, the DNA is TGCGCCAGCAGCGCGGGACTAGCGGGAGTGATGGGAGAGCAGTACTTC. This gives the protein CASSAGLAGVMGEQYF.

This CDR3 reads CASSLSLAGEFYDEQFF. The CDR3 nucleotides read TGTGCCAGCAGCTTAAGCCTAGCGGGAGAATTTTACGATGAGCAGTTCTTC. V gene TRBV7-9 combines with J gene TRBJ2-1; TRBD2 matches at 10 bases. V dropped 2 bases and J dropped 8; count of bases not matched to a gene: 12. This CDR3 region has 17 residues. Germline V gene data show CDR1 as SEHNR and CDR2 as FQNEAQ (reference sequence).

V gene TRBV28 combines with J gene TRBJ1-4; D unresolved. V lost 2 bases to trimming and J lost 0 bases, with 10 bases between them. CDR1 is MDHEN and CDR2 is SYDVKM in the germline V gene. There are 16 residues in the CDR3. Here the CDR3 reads CASSLMRVATNEKLFF. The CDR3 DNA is TGTGCCAGCAGTTTAATGAGGGTTGCAACTAATGAAAAACTGTTTTTT.

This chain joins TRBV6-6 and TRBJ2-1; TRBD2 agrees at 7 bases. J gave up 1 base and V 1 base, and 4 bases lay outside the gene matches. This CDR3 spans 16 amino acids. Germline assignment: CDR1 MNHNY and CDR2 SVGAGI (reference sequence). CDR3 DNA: TGTGCCAGCAGTTACTTGTGGCGGGAGTCCTACAATGAGCAGTTCTTC. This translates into CASSYLWRESYNEQFF.

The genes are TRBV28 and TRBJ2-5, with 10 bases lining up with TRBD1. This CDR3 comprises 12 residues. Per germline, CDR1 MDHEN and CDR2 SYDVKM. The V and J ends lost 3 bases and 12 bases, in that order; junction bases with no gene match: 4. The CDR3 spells CASSFGQGGKYF. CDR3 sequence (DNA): TGTGCCAGCAGTTTCGGACAGGGGGGCAAGTACTTC.

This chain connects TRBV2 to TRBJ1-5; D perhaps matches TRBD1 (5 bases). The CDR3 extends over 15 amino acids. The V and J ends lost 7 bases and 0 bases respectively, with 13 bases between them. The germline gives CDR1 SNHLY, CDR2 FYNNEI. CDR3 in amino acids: CASTGGGYSNQPQHF. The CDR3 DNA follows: TGTGCCAGCACGGGGGGGGGTTATAGCAATCAGCCCCAGCATTTT.

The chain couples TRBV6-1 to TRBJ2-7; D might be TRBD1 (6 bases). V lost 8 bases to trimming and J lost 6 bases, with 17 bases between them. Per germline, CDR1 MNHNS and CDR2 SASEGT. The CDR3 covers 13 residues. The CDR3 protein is CASSQGSGGEQYF. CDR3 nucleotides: TGTGCCAGCTCCCAGGGGAGTGGCGGCGAGCAGTACTTC.

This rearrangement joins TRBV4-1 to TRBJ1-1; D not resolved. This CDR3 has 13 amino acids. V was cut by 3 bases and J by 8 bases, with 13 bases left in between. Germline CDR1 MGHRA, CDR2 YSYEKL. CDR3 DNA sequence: TGCGCCAGCAGCCATATTTCGTCCGCGGAAGCTTTCTTT. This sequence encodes CASSHISSAEAFF.

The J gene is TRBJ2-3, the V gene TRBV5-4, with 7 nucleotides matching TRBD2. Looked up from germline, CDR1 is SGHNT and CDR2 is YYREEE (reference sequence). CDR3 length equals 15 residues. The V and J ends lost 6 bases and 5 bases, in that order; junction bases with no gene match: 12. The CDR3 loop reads CASIGGSGEVDTQYF. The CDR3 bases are TGTGCCAGCATCGGCGGGAGTGGAGAAGTAGATACGCAGTATTTT. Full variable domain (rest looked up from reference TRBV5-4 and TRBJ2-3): ETGVTQSPTHLIKTRGQQVTLRCSSQSGHNTVSWYQQALGQGPQFIFQYYREEENGRGNFPPRFSGLQFPNYSSELNVNALELDDSALYLCASIGGSGEVDTQYFGPGTRLTVL.

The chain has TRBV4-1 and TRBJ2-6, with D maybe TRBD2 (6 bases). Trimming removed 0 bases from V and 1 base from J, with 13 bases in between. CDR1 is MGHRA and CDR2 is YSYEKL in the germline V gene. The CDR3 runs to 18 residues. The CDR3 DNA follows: TGCGCCAGCAGCCAAGATGACCTTGCGGGGTCTGGGGCCAACGTCCTGACTTTC. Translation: CASSQDDLAGSGANVLTF.

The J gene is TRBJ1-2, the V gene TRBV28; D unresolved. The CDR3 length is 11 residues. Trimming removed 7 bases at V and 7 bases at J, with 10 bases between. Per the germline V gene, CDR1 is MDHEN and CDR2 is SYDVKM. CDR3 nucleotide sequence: TGTGCCAGCACCTCCGAGGGTGGCTACACCTTC. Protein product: CASTSEGGYTF.

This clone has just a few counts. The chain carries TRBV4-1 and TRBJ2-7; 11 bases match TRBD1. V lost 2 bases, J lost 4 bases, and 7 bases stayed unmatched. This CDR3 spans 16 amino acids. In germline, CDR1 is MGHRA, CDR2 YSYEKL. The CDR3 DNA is TGCGCCAGCAGCCAATCGTACCGGGACAGGGGGTACGAGCAGTACTTC. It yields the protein CASSQSYRDRGYEQYF.

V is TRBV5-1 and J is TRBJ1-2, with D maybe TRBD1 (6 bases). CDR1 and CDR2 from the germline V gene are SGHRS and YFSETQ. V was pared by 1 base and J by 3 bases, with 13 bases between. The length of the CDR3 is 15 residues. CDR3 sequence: CASSLIFPGDYGYTF. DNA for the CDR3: TGCGCCAGCAGCTTGATCTTTCCAGGGGACTATGGCTACACCTTC.

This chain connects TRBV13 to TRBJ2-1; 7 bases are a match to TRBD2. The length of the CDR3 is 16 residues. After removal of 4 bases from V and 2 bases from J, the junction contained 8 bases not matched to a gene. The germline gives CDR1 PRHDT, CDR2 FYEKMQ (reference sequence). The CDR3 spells CASSSVIRGAYNEQFF. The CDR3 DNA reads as TGTGCCAGCAGCTCCGTCATTCGGGGGGCCTACAATGAGCAGTTCTTC.

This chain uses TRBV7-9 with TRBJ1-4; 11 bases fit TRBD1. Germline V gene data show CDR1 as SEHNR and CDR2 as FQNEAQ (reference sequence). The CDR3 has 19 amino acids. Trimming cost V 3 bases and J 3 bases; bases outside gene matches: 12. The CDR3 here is CASSFTAGTGGAANEKLFF. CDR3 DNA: TGTGCCAGCAGCTTCACGGCCGGGACAGGGGGTGCAGCTAATGAAAAACTGTTTTTT.

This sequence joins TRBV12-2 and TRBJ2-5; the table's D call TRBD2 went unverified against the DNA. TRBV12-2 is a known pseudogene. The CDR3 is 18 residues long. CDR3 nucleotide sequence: TGTGCAAGTCGCTTAGTCGCCGGCTACGGACTCCTAAGGGAGACCCAGTACTTC. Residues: CASRLVAGYGLLRETQYF.

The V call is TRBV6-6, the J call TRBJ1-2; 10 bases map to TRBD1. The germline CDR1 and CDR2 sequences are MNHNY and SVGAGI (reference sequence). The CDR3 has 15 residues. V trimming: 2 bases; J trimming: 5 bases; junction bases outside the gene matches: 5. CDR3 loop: CASSYPTGGGYGYTF. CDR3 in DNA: TGTGCCAGCAGTTACCCGACAGGGGGCGGTTATGGCTACACCTTC.

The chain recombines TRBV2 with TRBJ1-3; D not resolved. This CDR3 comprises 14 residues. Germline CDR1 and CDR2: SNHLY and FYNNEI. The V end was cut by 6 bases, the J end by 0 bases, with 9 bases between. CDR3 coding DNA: TGTGCCAGCAGACTGACTGGCTCTGGAAACACCATATATTTT. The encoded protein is CASRLTGSGNTIYF.

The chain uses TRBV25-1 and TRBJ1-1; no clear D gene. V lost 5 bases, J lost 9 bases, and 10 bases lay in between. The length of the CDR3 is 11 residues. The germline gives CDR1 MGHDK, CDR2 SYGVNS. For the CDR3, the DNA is TGTGCCAGCAGTCCGGGTCTCCAAGCTTTCTTT. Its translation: CASSPGLQAFF. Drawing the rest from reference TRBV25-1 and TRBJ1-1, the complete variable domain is EADIYQTPRYLVIGTGKKITLECSQTMGHDKMYWYQQDPGMELHLIHYSYGVNSTEKGDLSSESTVSRIRTEHFPLTLESARPSHTSQYLCASSPGLQAFFGQGTRLTVV.

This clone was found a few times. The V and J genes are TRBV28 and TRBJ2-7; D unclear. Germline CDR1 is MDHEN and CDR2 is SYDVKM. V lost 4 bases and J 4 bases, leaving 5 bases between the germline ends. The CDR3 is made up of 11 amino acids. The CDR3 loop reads CASSYSYEQYF. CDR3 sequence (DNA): TGTGCCAGCAGTTACTCTTACGAGCAGTACTTC.

The CDR3, as DNA: TGTGCCAGCAGTTACCGGGACAACTCCTACGAGCAGTACTTC. This sequence encodes CASSYRDNSYEQYF. The chain combines TRBV6-5 with TRBJ2-7; possibly TRBD1 for D (6 bases). Germline V gives CDR1 MNHEY, CDR2 SVGAGI. The CDR3 contains 14 residues. V shed 2 bases and J shed 0 bases, with 8 bases lying between them.

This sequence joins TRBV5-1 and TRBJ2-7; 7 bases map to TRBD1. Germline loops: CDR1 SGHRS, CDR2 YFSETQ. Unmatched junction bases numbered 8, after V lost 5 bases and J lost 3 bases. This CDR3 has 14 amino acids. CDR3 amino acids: CASRHPGTVYEQYF. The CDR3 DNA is TGCGCCAGCAGACATCCCGGGACAGTCTACGAGCAGTACTTC.

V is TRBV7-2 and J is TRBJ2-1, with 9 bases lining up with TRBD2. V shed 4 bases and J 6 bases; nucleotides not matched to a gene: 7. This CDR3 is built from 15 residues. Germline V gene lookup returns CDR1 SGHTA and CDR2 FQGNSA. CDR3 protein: CASSYPGLAPNEQFF. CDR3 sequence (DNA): TGTGCCAGCAGCTACCCGGGACTAGCCCCCAATGAGCAGTTCTTC.

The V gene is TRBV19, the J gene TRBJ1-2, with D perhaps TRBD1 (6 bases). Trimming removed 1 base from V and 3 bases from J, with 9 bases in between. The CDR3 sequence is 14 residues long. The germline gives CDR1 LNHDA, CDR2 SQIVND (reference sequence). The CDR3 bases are TGTGCCAGTAGTATAGGGACAGTTTACTATGGCTACACCTTC. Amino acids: CASSIGTVYYGYTF.

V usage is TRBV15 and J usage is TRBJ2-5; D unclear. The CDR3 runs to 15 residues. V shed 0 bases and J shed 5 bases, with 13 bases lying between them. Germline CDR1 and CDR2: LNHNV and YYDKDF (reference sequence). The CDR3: CATSRDSSPSETQYF. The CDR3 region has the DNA TGTGCCACCAGCAGAGATAGCAGCCCGAGCGAGACCCAGTACTTC. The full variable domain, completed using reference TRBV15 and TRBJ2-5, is DAMVIQNPRYQVTQFGKPVTLSCSQTLNHNVMYWYQQKSSQAPKLLFHYYDKDFNNEADTPDNFQSRRPNTSFCFLDIRSPGLGDTAMYLCATSRDSSPSETQYFGPGTRLLVL.